This TCR beta chain was observed in a study of T cells in Graves' hyperthyroidism and ophthalmopathy. General study points: Blood also contained most expanded thyroid clonotypes above 0.001. Ophthalmopathy was distinguished from stable hyperthyroidism by 13 V-J signatures.

Germline loops: CDR1 SGHDN, CDR2 FVKESK. CDR3 length: 15 residues. Deletions cut 5 bases from V and 1 base from J, with 14 bases between. The TCR beta CDR3 regions underwent amplification using RNA transcripts as the source. When the TCR CDR3 underwent first-round RT-PCR, the HTBI primer set was used. Via MiXCR, TCRdb re-called the multiplex PCR reads, giving one row per CDR3 protein. The sample consists of roughly 530,000 distinct CDR3 sequences, approximately 17% of them appearing once. Clinical Activity Scores of at least 3, NOSPECS grades of at least 4 and durations under 3 months characterized ophthalmopathy patients. This clonotype has only a few counts. Its antigen is not identified.

Sequencing input: blood. The source is a woman in her late teens or twenties with Graves' ophthalmopathy. The chain joins TRBV14 to TRBJ1-2, with TRBD1 as a possible D gene (5 bases). CDR3: CASSNGAVSNYGYTF. CDR3 sequence (DNA): TGTGCCAGCAGCAACGGGGCAGTCAGTAACTATGGCTACACCTTC.